The next 19 T cell receptor beta chains were all read from a single sample in a study of T cell repertoires in cytomegalovirus infection. Their antigens remain unidentified. TCRdb analysed the reads with MiXCR anew, one entry per CDR3 protein. The data hold hundreds of thousands of distinct CDR3 sequences, with roughly a third observed a single time. The source material was cultured PBMCs, sampled from culture after CMV antigen stimulation. These receptors all come from a human donor in good health (CMV status not recorded). Some clones in this sample may be carry-over from other donors' samples.

There are many counts of this clonotype. The J gene is TRBJ2-3, the V gene TRBV7-2; TRBD2 is a possible D gene (6 bases). The CDR3 has 15 residues. From germline, CDR1 is SGHTA and CDR2 FQGNSA. Trimming shortened V by 1 base and J by 9 bases, and 17 bases separated the two germline ends. The CDR3 is CASSLVGVGGMTQYF. The CDR3 nucleotides are TGTGCCAGCAGCTTAGTAGGGGTTGGCGGGATGACGCAGTATTTT.

This clonotype was seen a few times. The CDR3 protein is CASLDSNNEKLFF. CDR3 sequence (DNA): TGTGCCAGCCTGGACAGCAATAATGAAAAACTGTTTTTT. J is TRBJ1-4 and V is TRBV2, with a possible D match to TRBD1 (6 bases). The V and J ends lost 8 bases and 4 bases respectively, with 11 bases between them. This CDR3 is 13 amino acids long. CDR1 SNHLY and CDR2 FYNNEI come from the germline V gene.

J is TRBJ1-1 and V is TRBV6-5; possible D gene TRBD1, 5 bases. This CDR3 is built from 13 residues. V lost 6 bases and J lost 11, with 19 bases in between. The germline V gene encodes CDR1 MNHEY and CDR2 SVGAGI. Here the CDR3 DNA reads TGTGCCAGCAGCCCCGAGCAGGGAAATCAGGCTTTCTTT. Protein sequence: CASSPEQGNQAFF.

The V call is TRBV12-3 or TRBV12-4, the J call TRBJ2-1, with 7 bases aligning to TRBD2. CDR3 size: 16 residues. V was clipped by 6 bases and J by 5 bases; unmatched bases: 13. The CDR3 coding sequence is TGTGCCAGCAGACCACGACGCGCTAGCGGTCACAATGAGCAGTTCTTC. Amino acids: CASRPRRASGHNEQFF.

This chain uses TRBV11-2 with TRBJ1-1; no clear D gene. This CDR3 comprises 13 residues. V was cut by 2 bases and J by 8 bases, with 12 bases left in between. Germline values: CDR1 SGHAT, CDR2 FQNNGV. In DNA, the CDR3 is TGTGCCAGCAGCTTATCTCGGGGAGGCGAAGCTTTCTTT. The encoded protein is CASSLSRGGEAFF.

This clonotype was counted between two and nine times. The rearrangement links TRBV7-9 to TRBJ2-3; a possible D gene is TRBD1 (5 bases). Germline V gene lookup returns CDR1 SEHNR and CDR2 FQNEAQ (reference sequence). The CDR3 runs to 13 residues. Trimming removed 3 bases from V and 2 bases from J, with 6 bases in between. DNA of the CDR3: TGTGCCAGCAGCTTGACAGCCACAGATACGCAGTATTTT. Translated, it gives CASSLTATDTQYF.

This clonotype has just a few counts. The chain employs TRBV7-2 and TRBJ1-1; TRBD1 agrees at 8 bases. This CDR3 is 16 amino acids long. Germline loops: CDR1 SGHTA, CDR2 FQGNSA. J gave up 4 bases and V 6 bases, and 13 bases lay outside the gene matches. CDR3 sequence reads: CASSPRPRDRPTEAFF. DNA for the CDR3: TGTGCCAGCAGTCCGCGCCCTCGGGACAGGCCCACTGAAGCTTTCTTT.

The J gene is TRBJ2-3, the V gene TRBV4-1, with 10 positions matching TRBD2. Trimming removed 4 bases from V and 2 bases from J; junction bases left unmatched: 3. Germline lookup yields CDR1 MGHRA and CDR2 YSYEKL. The CDR3 contains 15 residues. CDR3 coding DNA: TGCGCCAGCAGCCCCAGCGGGGGGGCCACAGATACGCAGTATTTT. Its protein product is CASSPSGGATDTQYF.

The chain's CDR3 is CSATPGTPNEKLFF. The CDR3 DNA follows: TGCAGTGCTACTCCGGGGACTCCTAATGAAAAACTGTTTTTT. This chain joins TRBV20-1 and TRBJ1-4; TRBD1 is a possible D gene (5 bases). CDR1 and CDR2 (germline): DFQATT, SNEGSKA (reference sequence). Trimming took 4 bases from V and 3 from J, leaving 12 bases between them. The CDR3 spans 14 residues.

This rearrangement joins TRBV19 to TRBJ1-2, with D possibly matching TRBD1 (5 bases). This CDR3 spans 14 amino acids. Germline V lookup: CDR1 LNHDA, CDR2 SQIVND (reference sequence). The germline V and J ends were trimmed by 3 bases and 4 bases, with 12 bases remaining between them. In DNA, the CDR3 is TGTGCCAGTAGTATGAGGGGCGCCGGCTATGGCTACACCTTC. Amino acid sequence: CASSMRGAGYGYTF.

This clonotype has a handful of counts. An end of the junction does not agree with germline; a read error may underlie this. This rearrangement joins TRBV11-2 to TRBJ1-3; D perhaps matches TRBD1 (6 bases). The CDR3 contains 14 residues. The germline V gene encodes CDR1 SGHAT and CDR2 FQNNGV. Here the CDR3 DNA reads TGTGCCAGCAGTTTAGACAGGACTGGAAACACCATATATTTT. Amino acid sequence: CASSLDRTGNTIYF.

This chain uses TRBV2 with TRBJ2-2; the D call may be TRBD1 or TRBD2 (5 bases each). V dropped 6 bases and J dropped 5 bases, with 13 bases sitting between them. The CDR3 has 14 amino acids. Germline lookup yields CDR1 SNHLY and CDR2 FYNNEI. CDR3 region: CASRGTARTGELFF. CDR3 nucleotides: TGTGCCAGCAGAGGGACCGCGAGGACCGGGGAGCTGTTTTTT.

The chain links TRBV7-9 to TRBJ2-1; 8 bases agree with TRBD1. The V gene's germline CDR1 is SEHNR and CDR2 FQNEAQ (reference sequence). The trim removed 5 bases at V and 5 bases at J, leaving 5 bases unmatched. The length of the CDR3 is 14 residues. The CDR3 region has the DNA TGTGCCAGCAGCCTGGGACAGGCGCACAATGAGCAGTTCTTC. Encoded protein: CASSLGQAHNEQFF.

This clonotype was counted only a few times. V usage is TRBV18 and J usage is TRBJ2-5; D unresolved. V shed 2 bases and J shed 1 base, with 8 bases lying between them. The CDR3 totals 14 residues. Germline CDR1 is KGHSH and CDR2 is LQKENI. CDR3 loop: CASSPYTAQETQYF. CDR3 nucleotides: TGTGCCAGCTCACCATATACAGCCCAAGAGACCCAGTACTTC.

The chain couples TRBV12-3 or TRBV12-4 to TRBJ2-7, with D possibly matching TRBD1 (5 bases). The CDR3 spans 12 residues. Trimming stripped 8 bases from V and 7 bases from J, with 15 bases between. CDR3 region: CASQGPYEEQYF. In nucleotides, the CDR3 is TGTGCCAGCCAGGGCCCCTACGAGGAGCAGTACTTC.

This clonotype showed up just a few times. The gene calls are TRBV7-2 and TRBJ2-3; D gene uncertain. The germline V gene encodes CDR1 SGHTA and CDR2 FQGNSA. Deletions cut 1 base from V and 7 bases from J, with 9 bases between. CDR3 length: 13 amino acids. The DNA of the CDR3 is TGTGCCAGCAGCTTAGGACGAGTAAATACGCAGTATTTT. It encodes CASSLGRVNTQYF. Drawing the rest from reference TRBV7-2 and TRBJ2-3, the complete variable domain is GAGVSQSPSNKVTEKGKDVELRCDPISGHTALYWYRQSLGQGLEFLIYFQGNSAPDKSGLPSDRFSAERTGGSVSTLTIQRTQQEDSAVYLCASSLGRVNTQYFGPGTRLTVL.

The chain combines TRBV19 with TRBJ1-2; D gene uncertain. This CDR3 contains 15 residues. V dropped 7 bases and J dropped 4 bases, with 19 bases sitting between them. Germline assignment: CDR1 LNHDA and CDR2 SQIVND (reference sequence). Here the CDR3 reads CASIRSGQQPYGYTF. The CDR3 nucleotides are TGTGCCAGTATCCGTTCCGGGCAGCAGCCCTATGGCTACACCTTC.

The chain carries TRBV7-2 and TRBJ2-7; 7 nucleotides align to TRBD1. CDR1 is SGHTA, CDR2 FQGNSA, per germline. V lost 7 bases and J lost 4; bases outside the gene matches: 7. This CDR3 has 13 residues. This CDR3 reads CASTRQGGYEQYF. The DNA of the CDR3 is TGTGCCAGCACCAGACAGGGCGGGTACGAGCAGTACTTC. Based on the CDR3 plus reference TRBV7-2 and TRBJ2-7, the full variable domain is GAGVSQSPSNKVTEKGKDVELRCDPISGHTALYWYRQSLGQGLEFLIYFQGNSAPDKSGLPSDRFSAERTGGSVSTLTIQRTQQEDSAVYLCASTRQGGYEQYFGPGTRLTVT.

The chain combines TRBV18 with TRBJ2-1; the D is unclear. The CDR3 is 15 residues long. Germline loops: CDR1 KGHSH, CDR2 LQKENI. V was pared by 2 bases and J by 7 bases, with 15 bases between. CDR3 DNA sequence: TGTGCCAGCTCACCAGCCATTCCCCCTTTTAATGAGCAGTTCTTC. Amino acid sequence: CASSPAIPPFNEQFF.